One sample yielded the 28 T cell receptor beta chains listed below, sequenced in a study of blood T cell repertoires in COVID-19. TCRdb's copy holds only in-frame clones and misses some; the assay was immunoSEQ multiplex PCR. The sample carries roughly 120,000 clones, approximately 78% recorded once. Material for sequencing was peripheral blood. These receptors were obtained from a man aged 70 or older with acute or convalescent COVID-19.

This sequence joins TRBV19 and TRBJ2-2; D may be TRBD1 (5 bases). V lost 1 base and J 4 bases, leaving 10 bases between the germline ends. The CDR3 sequence is 15 residues long. In germline, CDR1 is LNHDA, CDR2 SQIVND (reference sequence). In DNA, the CDR3 is TGTGCCAGTAGTATAGCGGCAGGGTCCACCGGGGAGCTGTTTTTT. This encodes CASSIAAGSTGELFF.

The chain couples TRBV29-1 to TRBJ1-1; a possible D gene is TRBD1 (5 bases). Germline V CDR1 and CDR2: SQVTM, ANQGSEA. Trimming removed 4 bases at V and 0 bases at J, with 12 bases between. The CDR3 runs to 14 residues. In DNA form, the CDR3 reads TGCAGCGTTGTCGGGGGGTCAATGAACACTGAAGCTTTCTTT. Encoded protein: CSVVGGSMNTEAFF.

CDR3 amino acids: CSASRLQGSGELFF. The CDR3 bases are TGCAGTGCTAGTCGACTCCAAGGGAGCGGGGAGCTGTTTTTT. The gene calls are TRBV20-1 and TRBJ2-2; maybe TRBD2 (5 bases). Trimming took off 3 bases at V and 7 bases at J, with 15 bases between the two ends. This CDR3 spans 14 amino acids. CDR1 and CDR2 (germline): DFQATT, SNEGSKA (reference sequence).

In this sample, this clone turned up a few times. V is TRBV6-6 and J is TRBJ2-3, with TRBD1 matching over 9 bases. The CDR3 runs 17 residues. Unmatched junction bases numbered 10, after V lost 5 bases and J lost 1 base. Germline V gene data show CDR1 as MNHNY and CDR2 as SVGAGI (reference sequence). CDR3 sequence (DNA): TGTGCCAGCAGTCCCGGACAGGGGTCTAAGGGCACAGATACGCAGTATTTT. Its translation: CASSPGQGSKGTDTQYF.

This chain connects TRBV9 to TRBJ1-2, with 10 bases matching TRBD1. V lost 3 bases, J lost 7 bases, and 9 bases stayed unmatched. The CDR3 totals 15 residues. Per germline, CDR1 SGDLS and CDR2 YYNGEE. DNA for the CDR3: TGTGCCAGCAGCGCTAACGGACAGGGGGATCCTGGCTACACCTTC. Protein: CASSANGQGDPGYTF. Full variable domain (remainder filled in from reference TRBV9 and TRBJ1-2): DSGVTQTPKHLITATGQRVTLRCSPRSGDLSVYWYQQSLDQGLQFLIQYYNGEERAKGNILERFSAQQFPDLHSELNLSSLELGDSALYFCASSANGQGDPGYTFGSGTRLTVV.

This chain joins TRBV14 and TRBJ2-6; no firm D call. The CDR3 length is 14 residues. Germline CDR1 reads SGHDN; CDR2 reads FVKESK. V lost 5 bases, J lost 1 base, and 6 bases lay in between. The CDR3 is CASSFNSGANVLTF. The CDR3 nucleotides are TGTGCCAGCAGCTTCAATTCTGGGGCCAACGTCCTGACTTTC.

The chain joins TRBV9 to TRBJ2-3; 10 nucleotides line up with TRBD2. The junction had 3 bases not matched to a gene; V was cut back by 4 bases and J by 4 bases. Germline V gene sequence: CDR1 SGDLS, CDR2 YYNGEE. CDR3 length equals 14 residues. CDR3 residues: CASSPGTSADTQYF. The CDR3 nucleotides are TGTGCCAGCAGCCCCGGGACTAGCGCAGATACGCAGTATTTT.

This clone was found a few times. The V and J genes are TRBV23-1 and TRBJ1-5; tentatively, D is TRBD1 (6 bases). TRBV23-1 is annotated as an ORF whose role is uncertain. This CDR3 comprises 14 residues. Trimming removed 3 bases from V and 6 bases from J, with 12 bases in between. The CDR3 region is CASSHQGQGQPQHF. CDR3 sequence (DNA): TGCGCCAGCAGTCACCAGGGGCAGGGTCAGCCCCAGCATTTT.

The chain uses TRBV3-1 (or the pseudogene TRBV3-2) and TRBJ1-5; D call uncertain. This CDR3 has 15 residues. Per the germline V gene, CDR1 is LGHDT and CDR2 is YNNKEL (reference sequence). V shed 1 base and J shed 0 bases, with 7 bases lying between them. The CDR3 coding sequence is TGTGCCAGCAGCCAAGGGCAGTATAGCAATCAGCCCCAGCATTTT. Translating it yields CASSQGQYSNQPQHF.

This clone was counted a single time. The chain recombines TRBV5-1 with TRBJ2-7, with D possibly being TRBD1 (6 bases). With 2 bases removed from V and 2 bases from J, the gap between germline ends came to 11 bases. Per the germline V gene, CDR1 is SGHRS and CDR2 is YFSETQ. This CDR3 contains 14 residues. The CDR3 region is CASSLLTGTYEQYF. The CDR3 DNA is TGCGCCAGCAGCTTACTGACAGGTACCTACGAGCAGTACTTC.

This clone was observed many times. Other DNA sequences of this sample code for an identical CDR3. This chain joins TRBV4-1 and TRBJ2-2, with D unclear. Trimming removed 0 bases at V and 1 base at J, with 9 bases between. Germline-derived CDR1 and CDR2 are MGHRA and YSYEKL. The CDR3 loop spans 16 amino acids. The CDR3 DNA sequence: TGCGCCAGCAGCCAAGATCTTGTCAGGAACACCGGGGAGCTGTTTTTT. Its translation is CASSQDLVRNTGELFF.

This chain joins TRBV5-4 and TRBJ2-3, with 9 bases that match TRBD2. V was clipped by 1 base and J by 4 bases; unmatched bases: 7. CDR3 size: 16 residues. Looked up from germline, CDR1 is SGHNT and CDR2 is YYREEE (reference sequence). The CDR3 DNA reads as TGTGCCAGCAGCTTGAAAAGCGGGGGGTTACCAGATACGCAGTATTTT. This encodes CASSLKSGGLPDTQYF. The entire variable domain, with the rest obtained from reference TRBV5-4 and TRBJ2-3, is as follows: ETGVTQSPTHLIKTRGQQVTLRCSSQSGHNTVSWYQQALGQGPQFIFQYYREEENGRGNFPPRFSGLQFPNYSSELNVNALELDDSALYLCASSLKSGGLPDTQYFGPGTRLTVL.

The V call is TRBV24-1, the J call TRBJ2-2; TRBD1 might be the D (6 bases). Trimming removed 5 bases at V and 0 bases at J, with 6 bases between. The CDR3 has 14 residues. Germline V lookup: CDR1 KGHDR, CDR2 SFDVKD. In DNA form, the CDR3 reads TGTGCCACCAGTGGGACAGCGAACACCGGGGAGCTGTTTTTT. Amino acids: CATSGTANTGELFF.

The J gene is TRBJ2-3, the V gene TRBV9; TRBD2 matches 10 bases. This CDR3 has 16 amino acids. The junction had 10 bases not matched to a gene; V was cut back by 4 bases and J by 5 bases. Germline V gene lookup returns CDR1 SGDLS and CDR2 YYNGEE. The CDR3 DNA reads TGTGCCAGCAGCCCCGAAGGGGCTAGCGGGGGAGATACGCAGTATTTT. As protein: CASSPEGASGGDTQYF.

J is TRBJ1-1 and V is TRBV21-1. TRBV21-1 corresponds to a pseudogene. This CDR3 comprises 13 residues. CDR3 DNA: TGTGCCAGCAGCCCCGGGGGGACTTTTGAAGCTTTCTTT. Amino acid sequence: CASSPGGTFEAFF.

The CDR3 DNA reads TGTGCCACCAGTGTCGGGGGTGTTAGTACAGATACGCAGTATTTT. Translating it yields CATSVGGVSTDTQYF. The V and J genes are TRBV24-1 and TRBJ2-3; D is possibly TRBD2 (6 bases). V was pared by 5 bases and J by 3 bases, with 14 bases between. Germline CDR1 and CDR2: KGHDR and SFDVKD. The CDR3 is 15 residues long.

J is TRBJ1-6 and V is TRBV30; 8 nucleotides agree with TRBD1. This CDR3 has 15 residues. Germline V gives CDR1 GTSNPN, CDR2 SVGIG (reference sequence). Trimming cost V 1 base and J 12 bases; bases outside gene matches: 11. The DNA of the CDR3 is TGTGCCTGGAGTGGGGTGGACAGGGAAATTGGACCCCTCCACTTT. Translated, it gives CAWSGVDREIGPLHF. Supplemented by reference TRBV30 and TRBJ1-6, the full variable domain reads SQTIHQWPATLVQPVGSPLSLECTVEGTSNPNLYWYRQAAGRGLQLLFYSVGIGQISSEVPQNLSASRPQDRQFILSSKKLLLSDSGFYLCAWSGVDREIGPLHFGNGTRLTVT.

This chain uses TRBV5-8 with TRBJ1-2; D might be TRBD1 (6 bases). V was cut by 1 base and J by 8 bases, with 15 bases left in between. The CDR3 covers 14 residues. Germline V gives CDR1 SGHTS, CDR2 YDEGEE. Here the CDR3 reads CASSLTGIGYGYTF. CDR3 bases: TGTGCCAGCAGCTTGACAGGGATCGGGTACGGCTACACCTTC.

V usage is TRBV18 and J usage is TRBJ1-2; D is unclear. Trimming took off 3 bases at V and 3 bases at J, with 14 bases between the two ends. Germline lookup yields CDR1 KGHSH and CDR2 LQKENI. The CDR3 is 15 amino acids. The CDR3 sequence: CASSPTTLEYYGYTF. The CDR3 coding sequence is TGTGCCAGCTCACCGACAACCCTCGAGTACTATGGCTACACCTTC.

The chain recombines TRBV19 with TRBJ1-2; D gene ambiguous. There are 13 residues in the CDR3. V lost 3 bases, J lost 5 bases, and 10 bases lay in between. Germline loops: CDR1 LNHDA, CDR2 SQIVND (reference sequence). The CDR3 is CASSITTVYGYTF. For the CDR3, the DNA is TGTGCCAGTAGTATCACTACGGTATATGGCTACACCTTC.

The gene calls are TRBV28 and TRBJ2-3; 12 bases fit TRBD1. The CDR3 is 16 amino acids. Trimming took 7 bases from V and 5 from J; bases not matched to a gene: 10. The germline gives CDR1 MDHEN, CDR2 SYDVKM. CDR3 DNA: TGTGCCAGCACCCCAACCGGGACAGGGGGCGTAGATACGCAGTATTTT. Amino acid sequence: CASTPTGTGGVDTQYF.

This clone was picked up a small number of times. The chain joins TRBV5-1 to TRBJ1-1; TRBD1 is a possible D gene (5 bases). Per the germline V gene, CDR1 is SGHRS and CDR2 is YFSETQ. V dropped 4 bases and J dropped 1 base, with 14 bases sitting between them. The CDR3 is 15 amino acids. CDR3 sequence (DNA): TGCGCCAGCAGCGATCAGGGAATACCGAACACTGAAGCTTTCTTT. Its protein product is CASSDQGIPNTEAFF.

With respect to this clone: An end of the junction differs from the germline gene, which may be a read error. The chain couples TRBV11-2 to TRBJ1-2, with D possibly being TRBD1 (5 bases). Per the germline V gene, CDR1 is SGHAT and CDR2 is FQNNGV. The CDR3 is made up of 19 amino acids. This chain's CDR3 is CASTLSDSWGTKTNYGYTF. The CDR3 DNA sequence: TGTGCCAGCACCTTAAGCGATTCGTGGGGCACAAAGACTAACTATGGCTACACCTTC.

V and J are TRBV18 and TRBJ1-2; possibly TRBD1 for D (5 bases). Germline CDR1 KGHSH, CDR2 LQKENI. This CDR3 comprises 15 residues. V was cut by 6 bases and J by 5 bases, with 19 bases left in between. The CDR3 reads CASSPTQGMGYGYTF. For the CDR3, the DNA is TGTGCCAGCTCTCCCACGCAGGGTATGGGTTATGGCTACACCTTC.

The chain is built from TRBV5-6 and TRBJ1-5; 12 nucleotides agree with TRBD1. With V trimmed by 3 bases and J by 3 bases, 1 base remained unmatched. This CDR3 has 15 residues. Germline values: CDR1 SGHDT, CDR2 YYEEEE. The CDR3 reads CASSSGQGANQPQHF. CDR3 bases: TGTGCCAGCAGCTCGGGACAGGGGGCCAATCAGCCCCAGCATTTT.

The V and J genes are TRBV5-1 and TRBJ2-3; 9 bases fit TRBD2. V gave up 3 bases and J gave up 0 bases; unmatched junction bases: 11. The CDR3 runs 18 residues. From germline, CDR1 is SGHRS and CDR2 YFSETQ. In nucleotides, the CDR3 is TGCGCCAGCAGCTCTGGGAGCGGGGGGTTTTCTAGCACAGATACGCAGTATTTT. Translation gives CASSSGSGGFSSTDTQYF. The full variable domain, in which reference TRBV5-1 and TRBJ2-3 provide the parts outside the CDR3, is KAGVTQTPRYLIKTRGQQVTLSCSPISGHRSVSWYQQTPGQGLQFLFEYFSETQRNKGNFPGRFSGRQFSNSRSEMNVSTLELGDSALYLCASSSGSGGFSSTDTQYFGPGTRLTVL.

The gene calls are TRBV9 and TRBJ1-2, with D tentatively TRBD1 (5 bases). V was clipped by 0 bases and J by 6 bases, with 12 bases between them. Per the germline V gene, CDR1 is SGDLS and CDR2 is YYNGEE. This CDR3 spans 14 amino acids. In DNA form, the CDR3 reads TGTGCCAGCAGCGTAGGACAGACATCCCATGGCTACACCTTC. It is translated as CASSVGQTSHGYTF.

This clone was seen only once. This chain links TRBV5-1 with TRBJ2-1; 13 bases fit TRBD2. With V trimmed by 3 bases and J by 0 bases, 9 bases remained unmatched. CDR3 length equals 19 residues. In germline, CDR1 is SGHRS, CDR2 YFSETQ. The CDR3 here is CASSSTSGRADFSYNEQFF. CDR3 in DNA: TGCGCCAGCAGCTCCACTAGCGGGAGGGCCGATTTCTCCTACAATGAGCAGTTCTTC.